The entry below gives a single TCR beta chain sequence along with its context. This sample is part of a study of blood T cell repertoires in COVID-19. At the level of the study: Samples came from the United States, Italy and Spain, spanning acute and convalescent COVID-19. Sample material is recorded as cDNA or gDNA derived from T cells, B-cell-depleted T cells, or PBMCs.

Trimming took 4 bases from V and 3 from J, leaving 16 bases between them. Germline CDR1 and CDR2: MNHNS and SASEGT. This CDR3 comprises 16 residues. In the original processing: Amplification with reference gene primers provided the estimates of nucleated cell counts. The data were produced by immunoSEQ multiplex PCR, yet TCRdb's version contains in-frame clones alone and is incomplete. V, J and clone size derive from that table, while D and trimming were established from the DNA sequence. The table has fewer than 85,000 clones, around 80% seen once. This chain joins TRBV6-1 and TRBJ2-1, with D maybe TRBD1 (6 bases). The clonotype comes from a woman over 75 with active or convalescent COVID-19. The sample comprised peripheral blood. This CDR3 reads CASSGAARGNYNEQFF. CDR3 bases: TGTGCCAGCAGTGGAGCAGCGAGGGGGAACTACAATGAGCAGTTCTTC.